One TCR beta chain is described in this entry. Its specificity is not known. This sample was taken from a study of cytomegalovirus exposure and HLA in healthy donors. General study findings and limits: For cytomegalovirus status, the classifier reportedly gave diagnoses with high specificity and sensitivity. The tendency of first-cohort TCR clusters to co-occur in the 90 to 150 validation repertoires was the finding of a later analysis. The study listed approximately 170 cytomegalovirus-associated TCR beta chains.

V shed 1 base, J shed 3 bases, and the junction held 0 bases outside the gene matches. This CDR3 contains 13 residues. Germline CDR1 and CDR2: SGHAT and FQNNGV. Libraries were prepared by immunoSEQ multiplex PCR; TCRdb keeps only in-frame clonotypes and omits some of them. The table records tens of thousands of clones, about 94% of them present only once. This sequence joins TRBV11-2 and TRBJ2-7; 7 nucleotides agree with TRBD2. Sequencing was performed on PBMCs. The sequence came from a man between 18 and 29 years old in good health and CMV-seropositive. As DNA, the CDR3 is TGTGCCAGCAGCTTAGGCGGGGGCTACGAGCAGTACTTC. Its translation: CASSLGGGYEQYF.